These T cell receptor beta chains were read from a single sample in a study of blood T cell repertoires in COVID-19. Sequencing used immunoSEQ multiplex PCR; TCRdb keeps in-frame clones, though not all of them. Here the sample spans 300,000 or so clones, approximately 86% being singletons. Sequences were obtained from peripheral blood. Receptor source: a man between 65 and 79 years old with acute or convalescent COVID-19. CDR3s include the opening cysteine and the closing phenylalanine or tryptophan. The D gene is left open where the match is weak. Size is omitted from some rows. Given values are once, few, many or a class for expanded clones.

v_gene: TRBV6-2/TRBV6-3
len: 15
d_gene: TRBD1
abundance: .
j_gene: TRBJ1-5
CDR3aa: CASSPTGVSNQPQHF
CDR3nt: TGTGCCAGCAGCCCGACAGGGGTTAGCAATCAGCCCCAGCATTTT

v_gene: TRBV30
len: 15
d_gene: TRBD1
abundance: .
j_gene: TRBJ1-2
CDR3aa: CAWRSWDRGVYGYTF
CDR3nt: TGTGCCTGGAGGTCGTGGGACAGGGGTGTCTATGGCTACACCTTC

v_gene: TRBV9
len: 15
d_gene: .
abundance: .
j_gene: TRBJ2-1
CDR3aa: CASSVGVSANNEQFF
CDR3nt: TGTGCCAGCAGCGTAGGAGTAAGCGCAAACAATGAGCAGTTCTTC

v_gene: TRBV30
len: 15
d_gene: .
abundance: .
j_gene: TRBJ1-5
CDR3aa: CAWSFGGSTRQPQHF
CDR3nt: TGTGCCTGGAGCTTTGGCGGGTCTACACGTCAGCCCCAGCATTTT

v_gene: TRBV10-3
len: 15
d_gene: TRBD1
abundance: .
j_gene: TRBJ1-5
CDR3aa: CAISDTGGGNQPQHF
CDR3nt: TGTGCCATCAGTGATACAGGGGGAGGCAATCAGCCCCAGCATTTT

v_gene: TRBV5-1
len: 14
d_gene: TRBD1
abundance: .
j_gene: TRBJ2-7
CDR3aa: CASSFRDSGHEQYF
CDR3nt: TGCGCCAGCAGCTTCCGGGACAGTGGCCACGAGCAGTACTTC

v_gene: TRBV29-1
len: 12
d_gene: TRBD2
abundance: .
j_gene: TRBJ2-1
CDR3aa: CSAGGVYNEQFF
CDR3nt: TGCAGCGCGGGAGGGGTCTACAATGAGCAGTTCTTC

v_gene: TRBV28
len: 15
d_gene: TRBD1
abundance: .
j_gene: TRBJ1-1
CDR3aa: CASSSPGQGIDEAFF
CDR3nt: TGTGCCAGCAGTTCACCGGGACAGGGAATTGATGAAGCTTTCTTT

v_gene: TRBV6-2/TRBV6-3
len: 15
d_gene: .
abundance: .
j_gene: TRBJ1-2
CDR3aa: CASSYFQGPNYGYTF
CDR3nt: TGTGCCAGCAGTTACTTCCAGGGCCCTAACTATGGCTACACCTTC

v_gene: TRBV2
len: 10
d_gene: .
abundance: .
j_gene: TRBJ2-5
CDR3aa: CATSQETQYF
CDR3nt: TGTGCCACCTCTCAAGAGACCCAGTACTTC

v_gene: TRBV5-1
len: 15
d_gene: .
abundance: .
j_gene: TRBJ2-7
CDR3aa: CASSVQAADSYEQYF
CDR3nt: TGCGCCAGCAGCGTACAGGCTGCCGACTCCTACGAGCAGTACTTC

v_gene: TRBV5-1
len: 14
d_gene: .
abundance: .
j_gene: TRBJ1-2
CDR3aa: CASSAPPGGYGYTF
CDR3nt: TGCGCCAGCAGCGCTCCCCCCGGGGGCTATGGCTACACCTTC

v_gene: TRBV7-2
len: 17
d_gene: TRBD2
abundance: once
j_gene: TRBJ2-1
CDR3aa: CASSLTPTSGSNSEQFF
CDR3nt: TGTGCCAGCAGCCTAACCCCAACTAGCGGGAGTAATAGTGAGCAGTTCTTC

v_gene: TRBV5-4
len: 15
d_gene: TRBD2
abundance: .
j_gene: TRBJ2-7
CDR3aa: CASSPGMGGSYEQYF
CDR3nt: TGTGCCAGCAGCCCGGGGATGGGGGGGTCCTACGAGCAGTACTTC

v_gene: TRBV5-5
len: 14
d_gene: TRBD2
abundance: once
j_gene: TRBJ2-1
CDR3aa: CASSFDRTSNEQFF
CDR3nt: TGTGCCAGCAGCTTTGATAGGACTAGCAATGAGCAGTTCTTC

v_gene: TRBV18
len: 17
d_gene: TRBD1
abundance: .
j_gene: TRBJ2-3
CDR3aa: CASSPGQALTSTDTQYF
CDR3nt: TGTGCCAGCTCACCCGGACAGGCCCTTACGAGCACAGATACGCAGTATTTT

v_gene: TRBV7-2
len: 16
d_gene: .
abundance: .
j_gene: TRBJ1-3
CDR3aa: CASSLKTSAPGNTIYF
CDR3nt: TGTGCCAGCAGCTTAAAAACTTCCGCTCCTGGAAACACCATATATTTT

v_gene: TRBV15
len: 16
d_gene: TRBD1
abundance: .
j_gene: TRBJ2-1
CDR3aa: CATSRVATGKNDEQFF
CDR3nt: TGTGCCACCAGCAGAGTAGCGACAGGGAAAAACGATGAGCAGTTCTTC

v_gene: TRBV19
len: 15
d_gene: .
abundance: .
j_gene: TRBJ2-1
CDR3aa: CASRRGAWSINEQFF
CDR3nt: TGTGCCAGTCGGCGCGGGGCTTGGTCTATTAATGAGCAGTTCTTC

v_gene: TRBV3-1/TRBV3-2
len: 14
d_gene: .
abundance: .
j_gene: TRBJ1-2
CDR3aa: CASSQDTTNYGYTF
CDR3nt: TGTGCCAGCAGCCAAGATACGACAAACTATGGCTACACCTTC

v_gene: TRBV5-1
len: 16
d_gene: .
abundance: .
j_gene: TRBJ1-6
CDR3aa: CASSGGTNSYNSPLHF
CDR3nt: TGCGCCAGCAGTGGCGGCACAAACTCCTATAATTCACCCCTCCACTTT

v_gene: TRBV29-1
len: 13
d_gene: TRBD2
abundance: .
j_gene: TRBJ2-5
CDR3aa: CSVEVGGGETQYF
CDR3nt: TGCAGCGTTGAGGTCGGGGGAGGGGAGACCCAGTACTTC

v_gene: TRBV18
len: 17
d_gene: TRBD1
abundance: .
j_gene: TRBJ2-6
CDR3aa: CASSQGTVSSGANVLTF
CDR3nt: TGTGCCAGCTCACAAGGGACAGTTTCCTCTGGGGCCAACGTCCTGACTTTC

v_gene: TRBV4-2
len: 16
d_gene: .
abundance: once
j_gene: TRBJ2-1
CDR3aa: CASSQDEGGGGNEQFF
CDR3nt: TGTGCCAGCAGCCAAGATGAGGGAGGGGGGGGCAATGAGCAGTTCTTC

v_gene: TRBV19
len: 17
d_gene: TRBD2
abundance: once
j_gene: TRBJ2-7
CDR3aa: CASSIVSRTSGGNEQYF
CDR3nt: TGTGCCAGTAGTATAGTTTCCCGGACTAGCGGGGGCAACGAGCAGTACTTC